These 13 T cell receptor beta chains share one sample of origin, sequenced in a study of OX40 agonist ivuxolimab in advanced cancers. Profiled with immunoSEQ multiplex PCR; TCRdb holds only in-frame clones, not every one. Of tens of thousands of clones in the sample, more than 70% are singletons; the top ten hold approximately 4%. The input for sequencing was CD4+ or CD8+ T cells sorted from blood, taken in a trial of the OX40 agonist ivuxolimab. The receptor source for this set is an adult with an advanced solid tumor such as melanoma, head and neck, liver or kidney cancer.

CDR3 bases: TGTGCCAGCAGCTTAGTCGTTGCTAGCGGGAGGGCCCGGTCAGATACGCAGTATTTT. Its protein is CASSLVVASGRARSDTQYF. This chain joins TRBV7-2 and TRBJ2-3; 12 nucleotides line up with TRBD2. CDR3 length: 19 residues. Trimming removed 1 base from V and 4 bases from J; junction bases left unmatched: 12. Germline V gives CDR1 SGHTA, CDR2 FQGNSA.

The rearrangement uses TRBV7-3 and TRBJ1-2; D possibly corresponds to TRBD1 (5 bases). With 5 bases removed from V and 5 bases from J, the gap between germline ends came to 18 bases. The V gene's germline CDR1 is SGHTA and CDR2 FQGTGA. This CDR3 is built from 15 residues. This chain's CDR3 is CASSPLRAGSYGYTF. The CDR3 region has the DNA TGTGCCAGCAGCCCGCTCAGGGCTGGGAGTTATGGCTACACCTTC.

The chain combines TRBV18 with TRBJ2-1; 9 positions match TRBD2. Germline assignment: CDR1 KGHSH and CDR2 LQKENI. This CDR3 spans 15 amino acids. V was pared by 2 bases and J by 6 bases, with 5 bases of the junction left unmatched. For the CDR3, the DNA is TGTGCCAGCTCACCAGGGACTAGCCTCCCCAATGAGCAGTTCTTC. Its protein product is CASSPGTSLPNEQFF.

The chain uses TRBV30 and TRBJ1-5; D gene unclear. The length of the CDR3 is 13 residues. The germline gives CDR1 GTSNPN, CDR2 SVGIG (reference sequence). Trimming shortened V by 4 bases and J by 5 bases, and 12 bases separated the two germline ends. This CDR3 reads CAWTTGGDQPQHF. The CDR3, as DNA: TGTGCCTGGACAACCGGTGGGGATCAGCCCCAGCATTTT.

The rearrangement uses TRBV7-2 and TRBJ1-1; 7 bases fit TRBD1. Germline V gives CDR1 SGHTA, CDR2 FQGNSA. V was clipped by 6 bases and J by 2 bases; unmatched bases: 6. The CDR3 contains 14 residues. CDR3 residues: CASRYGQENTEAFF. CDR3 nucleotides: TGTGCCAGCAGGTATGGACAGGAAAACACTGAAGCTTTCTTT.

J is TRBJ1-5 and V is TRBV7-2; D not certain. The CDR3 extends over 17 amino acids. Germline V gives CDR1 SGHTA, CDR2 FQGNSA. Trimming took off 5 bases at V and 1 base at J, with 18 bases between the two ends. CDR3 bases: TGTGCCAGCAGCCTCCGTTCTGGGGTCGCGAGCAATCAGCCCCAGCATTTT. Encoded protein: CASSLRSGVASNQPQHF.

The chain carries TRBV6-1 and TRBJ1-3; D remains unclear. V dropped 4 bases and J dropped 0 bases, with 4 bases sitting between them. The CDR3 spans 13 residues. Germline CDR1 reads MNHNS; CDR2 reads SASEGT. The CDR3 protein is CASSAVSGNTIYF. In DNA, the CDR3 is TGTGCCAGCAGTGCAGTCTCTGGAAACACCATATATTTT.

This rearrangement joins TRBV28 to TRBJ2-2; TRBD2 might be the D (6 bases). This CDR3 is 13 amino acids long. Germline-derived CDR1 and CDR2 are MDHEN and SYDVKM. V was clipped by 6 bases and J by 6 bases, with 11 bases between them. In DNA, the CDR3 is TGTGCCAGCAGATGGGGGGTATCCGGGGAGCTGTTTTTT. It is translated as CASRWGVSGELFF. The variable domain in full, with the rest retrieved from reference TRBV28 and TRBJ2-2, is DVKVTQSSRYLVKRTGEKVFLECVQDMDHENMFWYRQDPGLGLRLIYFSYDVKMKEKGDIPEGYSVSREKKERFSLILESASTNQTSMYLCASRWGVSGELFFGEGSRLTVL.

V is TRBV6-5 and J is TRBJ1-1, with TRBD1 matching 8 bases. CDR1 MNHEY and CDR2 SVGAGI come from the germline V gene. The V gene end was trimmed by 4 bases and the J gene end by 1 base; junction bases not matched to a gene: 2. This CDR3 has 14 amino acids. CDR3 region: CASSSDRGNTEAFF. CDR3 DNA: TGTGCCAGCAGTTCCGACAGGGGGAACACTGAAGCTTTCTTT.

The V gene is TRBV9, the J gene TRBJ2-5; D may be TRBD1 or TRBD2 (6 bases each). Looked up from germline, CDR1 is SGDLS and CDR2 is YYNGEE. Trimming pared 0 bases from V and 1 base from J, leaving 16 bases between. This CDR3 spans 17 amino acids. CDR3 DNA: TGTGCCAGCAGCGTAGATATCCAGGGGACTCTCCAAGAGACCCAGTACTTC. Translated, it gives CASSVDIQGTLQETQYF.

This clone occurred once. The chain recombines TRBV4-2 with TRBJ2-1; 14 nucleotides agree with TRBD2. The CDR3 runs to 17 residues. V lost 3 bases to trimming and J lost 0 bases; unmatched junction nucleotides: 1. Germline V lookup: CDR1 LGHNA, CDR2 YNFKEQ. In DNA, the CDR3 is TGTGCCAGCAGCCAGACTAGCGGGAGGGCCTCCTACAATGAGCAGTTCTTC. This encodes CASSQTSGRASYNEQFF.

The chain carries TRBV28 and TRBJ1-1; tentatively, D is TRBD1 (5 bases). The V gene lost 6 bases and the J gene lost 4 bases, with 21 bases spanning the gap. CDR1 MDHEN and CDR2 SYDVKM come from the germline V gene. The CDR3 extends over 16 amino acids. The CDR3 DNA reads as TGTGCCAGCAGGGGACTAAGGCGGGATGCTATCACTGAAGCTTTCTTT. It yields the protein CASRGLRRDAITEAFF. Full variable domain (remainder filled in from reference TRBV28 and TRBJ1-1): DVKVTQSSRYLVKRTGEKVFLECVQDMDHENMFWYRQDPGLGLRLIYFSYDVKMKEKGDIPEGYSVSREKKERFSLILESASTNQTSMYLCASRGLRRDAITEAFFGQGTRLTVV.

CDR3 in amino acids: CASSIDSTYNEQFF. As DNA, the CDR3 is TGTGCCAGCAGCATCGACTCGACCTACAATGAGCAGTTCTTC. This chain uses TRBV5-4 with TRBJ2-1; no clear D gene. The CDR3 consists of 14 residues. CDR1 is SGHNT and CDR2 is YYREEE in the germline V gene (reference sequence). The V gene lost 4 bases and the J gene lost 2 bases, with 10 bases spanning the gap.